Sequencing of this TCR beta chain was carried out in a study of regulatory T cells in long-lasting Graves disease. The V and J ends lost 8 bases and 8 bases respectively, with 21 bases between them. The CDR3 extends over 15 amino acids. This clonotype was recorded a few times. Specified time point: newly diagnosed GD, antithyroid drugs for less than 3 months. After RNA was extracted from PBMCs, the TCR library was made from it. CDR3 regions were amplified by Arm-PCR using iRepertoire HTBI primers to build TCR beta libraries. TCRdb re-called the multiplex PCR reads through MiXCR, storing one row per CDR3 protein. There are about 530,000 distinct CDR3 sequences in the sample; about 16% occur only once, and approximately 25% lies in the top ten. The sample was also linked to a second study, of T cells in Graves' hyperthyroidism and ophthalmopathy. This second report adds: Among the patients, aged 18 to 65, hyperthyroidism was newly diagnosed and had lasted under 2 months.

Material: peripheral blood mononuclear cells (PBMCs), obtained at new diagnosis, from a patient treated with antithyroid drugs. The chain employs TRBV12-3 or TRBV12-4 and TRBJ1-4, with a tentative D call TRBD1 (5 bases). This receptor was obtained from a woman aged 40 to 65 with Graves disease. CDR3 coding DNA: TGTGCCAGCCGACCCGACGGGCAGGGCGGGGAAAAACTGTTTTTT. Amino acids: CASRPDGQGGEKLFF.